These 18 T cell receptor beta chains were all obtained from the same sample, sequenced in a study of blood T cell repertoires in COVID-19. TCRdb's table, derived via immunoSEQ multiplex PCR, lists solely in-frame clones and lacks some. The sample includes approximately 36,000 clones, just under 85% seen only once; the top ten take under 5%. Material: peripheral blood. The receptors originated from a middle-aged man with active COVID-19.

In this sample, this clone turned up a few times. The V gene is TRBV27, the J gene TRBJ1-6; D is possibly TRBD1 (5 bases). The CDR3 contains 16 residues. The ends were cut back, 6 bases at V and 3 bases at J, with 15 bases in the middle. Germline lookup yields CDR1 MNHEY and CDR2 SMNVEV (reference sequence). CDR3 region: CASRARGAVYNSPLHF. CDR3 in DNA: TGTGCCAGCAGGGCACGTGGGGCGGTCTATAATTCACCCCTCCACTTT.

CDR3 sequence reads: CASSLEGGYRARELFF. CDR3 bases: TGTGCCAGCAGCTTAGAAGGAGGTTACAGGGCCAGGGAGCTGTTTTTT. This chain joins TRBV7-9 and TRBJ2-2; TRBD1 might be the D (6 bases). CDR1 SEHNR and CDR2 FQNEAQ come from the germline V gene (reference sequence). This CDR3 has 16 amino acids. The ends were cut back, 1 base at V and 9 bases at J, with 18 bases in the middle. Drawing the rest from reference TRBV7-9 and TRBJ2-2, the complete variable domain is DTGVSQNPRHKITKRGQNVTFRCDPISEHNRLYWYRQTLGQGPEFLTYFQNEAQLEKSRLLSDRFSAERPKGSFSTLEIQRTEQGDSAMYLCASSLEGGYRARELFFGEGSRLTVL.

V and J are TRBV10-1 and TRBJ1-1; tentative D call: TRBD1 (6 bases). CDR3 size: 13 residues. Germline V gives CDR1 WNHNN, CDR2 SYGVQD (reference sequence). V was cut by 3 bases and J by 5 bases, with 10 bases left in between. The CDR3 DNA sequence: TGCGCCAGCAGTGACAGGGGAATGACTGAAGCTTTCTTT. Protein sequence: CASSDRGMTEAFF.

The chain is built from TRBV3-1 (or the pseudogene TRBV3-2) and TRBJ2-7; no definite D call. V was trimmed by 0 bases and J by 5 bases, leaving 5 bases between them. CDR3 length equals 12 residues. Germline V gives CDR1 LGHDT, CDR2 YNNKEL (reference sequence). The CDR3 region is CASSQDEDEQYF. The CDR3 coding sequence is TGTGCCAGCAGCCAAGATGAGGACGAGCAGTACTTC.

V is TRBV5-6 and J is TRBJ2-5; D gene uncertain. The CDR3 runs to 11 residues. Deletions cut 4 bases from V and 5 bases from J, with 6 bases between. Germline V lookup: CDR1 SGHDT, CDR2 YYEEEE. CDR3: CASSERETQYF. CDR3 sequence (DNA): TGTGCCAGCAGCGAGAGGGAGACCCAGTACTTC.

This sequence joins TRBV11-2 and TRBJ2-3, with D uncertain. V shed 4 bases and J shed 3 bases, with 5 bases lying between them. This CDR3 region has 12 residues. Germline V lookup: CDR1 SGHAT, CDR2 FQNNGV. The CDR3 here is CASSSITDTQYF. In DNA, the CDR3 is TGTGCCAGCAGCTCAATTACAGATACGCAGTATTTT.

This chain uses TRBV5-4 with TRBJ2-1, with 7 positions matching TRBD2. Germline assignment: CDR1 SGHNT and CDR2 YYREEE (reference sequence). V dropped 5 bases and J dropped 4; count of bases not matched to a gene: 12. CDR3 length: 16 amino acids. The chain's CDR3 is CASSWDRGDHYNEQFF. CDR3 bases: TGTGCCAGCAGTTGGGACCGGGGGGACCATTACAATGAGCAGTTCTTC.

This rearrangement joins TRBV7-8 to TRBJ2-5; no clear D gene. Trimming removed 2 bases from V and 5 bases from J, with 12 bases in between. The germline V gene has CDR1 SGHVS and CDR2 FQNEAQ. The CDR3 consists of 14 residues. CDR3 sequence reads: CASSLLIGAETQYF. The CDR3 DNA follows: TGTGCCAGCAGCTTATTGATCGGTGCGGAGACCCAGTACTTC. The full variable domain, its missing parts supplied by reference TRBV7-8 and TRBJ2-5, is GAGVSQSPRYKVAKRGQDVALRCDPISGHVSLFWYQQALGQGPEFLTYFQNEAQLDKSGLPSDRFFAERPEGSVSTLKIQRTQQEDSAVYLCASSLLIGAETQYFGPGTRLLVL.

This clone turned up a few times. The J gene is TRBJ2-5, the V gene TRBV28, with D possibly TRBD2 on 6 matching bases. V gave up 0 bases and J gave up 2 bases, with 10 bases separating them. CDR1 and CDR2 from the germline V gene are MDHEN and SYDVKM. CDR3 length: 15 residues. For the CDR3, the DNA is TGTGCCAGCAGTTTATGGGACTATAAACAAGAGACCCAGTACTTC. Translated: CASSLWDYKQETQYF.

This chain uses TRBV7-2 with TRBJ2-1; D gene unclear. Germline V gene lookup returns CDR1 SGHTA and CDR2 FQGNSA. V was shortened by 2 bases and J by 8 bases, with 16 bases between the two germline ends. There are 15 residues in the CDR3. The CDR3, as DNA: TGTGCCAGCAGCTTACAGGCCGTTATCCAGCATGAGCAGTTCTTC. Translated: CASSLQAVIQHEQFF.

This clone has only one observation. The chain uses TRBV27 and TRBJ2-7; 10 bases fit TRBD1. V was pared by 5 bases and J by 7 bases, with 5 bases of the junction left unmatched. Germline-derived CDR1 and CDR2 are MNHEY and SMNVEV (reference sequence). This CDR3 contains 13 residues. The CDR3 spells CASSRQGAMEQYF. For the CDR3, the DNA is TGTGCCAGCAGTCGACAGGGGGCGATGGAGCAGTACTTC.

The V and J genes are TRBV7-9 and TRBJ2-3; 7 bases align to TRBD2. CDR1 is SEHNR and CDR2 is FQNEAQ in the germline V gene (reference sequence). This CDR3 spans 15 amino acids. The ends lost 2 bases at V and 3 bases at J; junction bases unmatched: 5. For the CDR3, the DNA is TGTGCCAGCAGCTTACGGGGGGAACGGACAGATACGCAGTATTTT. Translated, it gives CASSLRGERTDTQYF.

This sequence joins TRBV7-6 and TRBJ2-1; a weak D match, TRBD2 (5 bases). Germline loops: CDR1 SGHVS, CDR2 FNYEAQ. With 5 bases removed from V and 4 bases from J, the gap between germline ends came to 18 bases. This CDR3 contains 16 residues. CDR3 DNA: TGTGCCAGCAGCCCCCCCGGGATAAGGACTTACAATGAGCAGTTCTTC. Translation: CASSPPGIRTYNEQFF.

V usage is TRBV6-5 and J usage is TRBJ1-4; the match to TRBD1 covers 8 bases. The CDR3 contains 13 residues. Germline trimming cut 9 bases from V and 8 bases from J; bases unmatched to any gene: 8. CDR1 and CDR2 from the germline V gene are MNHEY and SVGAGI. The CDR3: CASRDRGGEKLFF. The CDR3 DNA sequence: TGTGCCAGTAGAGACAGGGGAGGCGAAAAACTGTTTTTT.

The V and J genes are TRBV5-4 and TRBJ1-1; 7 nucleotides align to TRBD1. The CDR3 spans 15 residues. Germline CDR1 is SGHNT and CDR2 is YYREEE (reference sequence). The J segment lost 0 bases and the V segment lost 4 bases, leaving 6 bases of the junction unmatched. For the CDR3, the DNA is TGTGCCAGCAGCCTACCGACAGGGCTGAACACTGAAGCTTTCTTT. Translation: CASSLPTGLNTEAFF.

V and J are TRBV2 and TRBJ1-1; tentatively, D is TRBD1 (6 bases). V lost 5 bases and J 0 bases, leaving 10 bases between the germline ends. The CDR3 runs to 14 residues. Germline values: CDR1 SNHLY, CDR2 FYNNEI. The CDR3 loop reads CASSYRALNTEAFF. In DNA form, the CDR3 reads TGTGCCAGCAGTTACAGGGCTTTGAACACTGAAGCTTTCTTT.

The rearrangement joins TRBV10-3 to TRBJ1-4; 8 nucleotides match TRBD1. This CDR3 spans 13 amino acids. Germline V lookup: CDR1 ENHRY, CDR2 SYGVKD. With 6 bases clipped from V and 8 bases from J, the junction kept 5 bases outside the gene matches. The CDR3 sequence: CAIRDRAGEKLFF. In DNA form, the CDR3 reads TGTGCCATCAGGGACAGGGCTGGGGAAAAACTGTTTTTT.

In this sample, this clone turned up once. This sequence joins TRBV5-1 and TRBJ2-3, with D possibly being TRBD2 (7 bases). In germline, CDR1 is SGHRS, CDR2 YFSETQ. The germline V and J ends were trimmed by 8 bases and 2 bases, with 15 bases remaining between them. The CDR3 consists of 14 residues. The CDR3 spells CASQGGGATDTQYF. The CDR3, as DNA: TGCGCCAGTCAAGGCGGGGGCGCCACAGATACGCAGTATTTT. Based on the CDR3 plus reference TRBV5-1 and TRBJ2-3, the full variable domain is KAGVTQTPRYLIKTRGQQVTLSCSPISGHRSVSWYQQTPGQGLQFLFEYFSETQRNKGNFPGRFSGRQFSNSRSEMNVSTLELGDSALYLCASQGGGATDTQYFGPGTRLTVL.